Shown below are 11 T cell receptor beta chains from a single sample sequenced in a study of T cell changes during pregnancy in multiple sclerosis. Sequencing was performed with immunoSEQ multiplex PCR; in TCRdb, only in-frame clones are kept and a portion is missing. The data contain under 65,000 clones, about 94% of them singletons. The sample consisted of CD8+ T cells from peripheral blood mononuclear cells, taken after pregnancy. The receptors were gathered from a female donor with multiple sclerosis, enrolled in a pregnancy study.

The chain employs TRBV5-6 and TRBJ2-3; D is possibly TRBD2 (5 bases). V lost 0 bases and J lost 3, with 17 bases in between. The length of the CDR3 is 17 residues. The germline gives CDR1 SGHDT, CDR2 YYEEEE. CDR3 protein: CASSLGWAGVTTDTQYF. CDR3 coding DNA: TGTGCCAGCAGCTTGGGTTGGGCGGGTGTTACGACAGATACGCAGTATTTT.

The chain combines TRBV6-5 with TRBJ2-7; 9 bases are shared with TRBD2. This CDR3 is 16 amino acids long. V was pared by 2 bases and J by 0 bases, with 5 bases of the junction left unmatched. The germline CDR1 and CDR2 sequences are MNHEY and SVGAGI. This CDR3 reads CASSYGASGVSYEQYF. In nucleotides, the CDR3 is TGTGCCAGCAGTTACGGGGCTAGCGGGGTCTCCTACGAGCAGTACTTC.

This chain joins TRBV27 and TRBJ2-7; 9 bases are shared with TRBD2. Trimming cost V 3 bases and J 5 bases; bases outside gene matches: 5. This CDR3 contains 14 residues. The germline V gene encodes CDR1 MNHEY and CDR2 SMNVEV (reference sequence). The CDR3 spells CASSFVAGVDEQYF. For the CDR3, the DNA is TGTGCCAGCAGTTTTGTAGCGGGAGTGGACGAGCAGTACTTC.

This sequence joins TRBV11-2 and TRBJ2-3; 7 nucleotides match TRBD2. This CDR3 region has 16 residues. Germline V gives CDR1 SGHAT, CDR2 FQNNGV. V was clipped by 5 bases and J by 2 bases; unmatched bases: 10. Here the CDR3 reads CASSPPIAGITDTQYF. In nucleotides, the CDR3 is TGTGCCAGCAGCCCCCCCATAGCGGGTATCACAGATACGCAGTATTTT.

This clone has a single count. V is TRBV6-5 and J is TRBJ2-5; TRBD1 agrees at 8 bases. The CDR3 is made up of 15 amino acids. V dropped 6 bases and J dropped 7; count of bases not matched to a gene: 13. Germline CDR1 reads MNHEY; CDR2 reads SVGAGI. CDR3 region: CASSLSQGAEGTQYF. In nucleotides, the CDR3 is TGTGCCAGCAGCCTATCCCAGGGGGCCGAAGGGACCCAGTACTTC.

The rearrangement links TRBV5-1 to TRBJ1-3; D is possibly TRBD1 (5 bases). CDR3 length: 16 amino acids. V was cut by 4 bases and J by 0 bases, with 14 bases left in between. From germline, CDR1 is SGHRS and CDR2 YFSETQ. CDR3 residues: CASSRGAAFSGNTIYF. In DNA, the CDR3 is TGCGCCAGCAGCAGGGGCGCCGCCTTCTCTGGAAACACCATATATTTT. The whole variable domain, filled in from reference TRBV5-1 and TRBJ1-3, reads KAGVTQTPRYLIKTRGQQVTLSCSPISGHRSVSWYQQTPGQGLQFLFEYFSETQRNKGNFPGRFSGRQFSNSRSEMNVSTLELGDSALYLCASSRGAAFSGNTIYFGEGSWLTVV.

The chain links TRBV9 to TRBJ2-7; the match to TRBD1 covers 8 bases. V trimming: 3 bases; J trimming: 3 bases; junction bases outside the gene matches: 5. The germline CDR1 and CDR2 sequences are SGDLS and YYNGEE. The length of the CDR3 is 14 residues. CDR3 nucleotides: TGTGCCAGCAGCGCCCGGGACAGGAACTACGAGCAGTACTTC. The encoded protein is CASSARDRNYEQYF.

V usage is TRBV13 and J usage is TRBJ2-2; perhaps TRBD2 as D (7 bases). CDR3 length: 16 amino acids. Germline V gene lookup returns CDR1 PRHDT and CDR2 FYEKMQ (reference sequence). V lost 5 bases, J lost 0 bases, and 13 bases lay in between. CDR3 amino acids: CASSPRGGANTGELFF. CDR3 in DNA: TGTGCCAGCAGCCCTAGAGGGGGGGCGAACACCGGGGAGCTGTTTTTT.

The CDR3 DNA follows: TGTGCCAGCAGCTTGGCGCGGGAGGGCCCCTCAGATACGCAGTATTTT. It translates to CASSLAREGPSDTQYF. The chain uses TRBV5-4 and TRBJ2-3, with TRBD2 identical over 9 bases. The CDR3 sequence is 16 residues long. V lost 0 bases to trimming and J lost 4 bases; unmatched junction nucleotides: 6. Germline CDR1 reads SGHNT; CDR2 reads YYREEE (reference sequence).

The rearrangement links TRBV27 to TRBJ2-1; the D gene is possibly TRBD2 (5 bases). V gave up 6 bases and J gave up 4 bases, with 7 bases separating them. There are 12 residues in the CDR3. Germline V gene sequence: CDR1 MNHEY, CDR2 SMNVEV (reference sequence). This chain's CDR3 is CASRLGYNEQFF. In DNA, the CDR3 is TGTGCCAGCAGACTAGGTTACAATGAGCAGTTCTTC.

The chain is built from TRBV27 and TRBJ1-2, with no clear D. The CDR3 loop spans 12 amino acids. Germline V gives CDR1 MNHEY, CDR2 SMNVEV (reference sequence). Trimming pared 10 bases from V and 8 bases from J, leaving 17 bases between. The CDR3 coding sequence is TGTGCCACAAAAAAGGCGTCGCGGGGCTACACCTTC. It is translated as CATKKASRGYTF.